This T cell receptor (beta chain) emerged from a study of blood T cell repertoires in COVID-19 (dated by TCRdb to the early 2020s). In terms of the full investigation: Samples covering the acute and convalescent phases of COVID-19 were provided by collaborators in the United States, Italy and Spain. The prospective study material was composed of cDNA or gDNA derived from T cells, B-cell-depleted T cells, or PBMCs. Subjects who had been exposed to COVID-19, were actively infected with it, or had recovered from it provided the deeply sampled blood TCRbeta repertoires that made up the dataset. The repertoires were released in a freely available public database intended as a resource for research on the immune response to SARS-CoV-2. The samples were drawn from the first 160 participants of the ongoing ImmuneRACE study and from 1,254 subjects provided by 6 global collaborators. The sample metadata nearly always contained a de-identified subject ID, COVID-19 status, age in years and sex. HLA class I and class II types, where available, came from metadata supplied by the sample provider rather than from assay-based typing. The paper's findings and limits, for the study overall: Clinical and demographic metadata were provided uncurated, with the amount varying by source and participant.

In the germline V gene, CDR1 corresponds to MNHEY and CDR2 to SVGAGI. From the cysteine up to the phenylalanine, the CDR3 has a length of 15 residues. Only the CDR3 DNA is retained, 45 bases long and in frame from the first base. V has 6 bases trimmed and J has 5 bases trimmed; junction bases matching no gene number 12. The collaborating institutions used their own protocols to collect whole blood in K2EDTA tubes. For TCRbeta analysis, collaborator samples were shipped as frozen whole blood, as isolated PBMCs, or as DNA extracted from either sample type. With respect to this clone: Its binding antigen is unknown. There are no base qualities to consult, and no much larger clone falls within one base.

The immunoSEQ Assay, a bias-controlled multiplex PCR, was used to amplify TCRbeta CDR3 regions from genomic DNA. In the paper's pipeline: Nucleated cell counts per sample were estimated from amplification of reference gene primers within the assay. To quantify the absolute abundance of each unique TCRbeta CDR3 rearrangement, sequence reads were collapsed and filtered. For each sample, productive Simpson clonality was calculated as the square root of Simpson's diversity index over productive rearrangements. As stored in TCRdb, this immuneACCESS dataset retains in-frame rearrangements with V and J assigned. A fraction of the clones does not appear; measured against another copy, unresolved V genes explain less than half of the discrepancy, and the remainder lacks a known reason. V, J and clone size were drawn from that table, and D and trimming were deduced from the DNA. The sample table holds about 210,000 clones, of which 75% to 90% were seen once. The top ten clones comprise 4.5% to 5.5% of the sample.

The chain links TRBV6-5 with TRBJ1-2, and 7 bases in between align with TRBD1. The sequenced sample consisted of peripheral blood. This sequence was found in a woman aged 40 to 50 with acute or convalescent COVID-19. In nucleotides, the sequence is TGTGCCAGCAGGGCCTTTGGACAGGAGAGGTATGGCTACACCTTC. This codes for CASRAFGQERYGYTF.